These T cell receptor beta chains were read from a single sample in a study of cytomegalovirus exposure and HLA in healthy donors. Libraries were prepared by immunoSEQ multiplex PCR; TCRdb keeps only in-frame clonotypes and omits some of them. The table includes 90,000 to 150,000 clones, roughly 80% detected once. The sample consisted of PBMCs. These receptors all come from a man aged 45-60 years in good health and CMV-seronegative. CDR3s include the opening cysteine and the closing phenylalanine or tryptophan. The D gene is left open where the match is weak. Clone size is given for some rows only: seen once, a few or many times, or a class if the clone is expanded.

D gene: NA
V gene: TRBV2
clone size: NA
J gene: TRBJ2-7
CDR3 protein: CASSEGYEQYF
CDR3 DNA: TGTGCCAGCAGTGAAGGTTATGAGCAGTACTTC

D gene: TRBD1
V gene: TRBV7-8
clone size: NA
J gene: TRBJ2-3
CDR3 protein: CASSQGQGAGDTQYF
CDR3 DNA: TGTGCCAGCAGCCAGGGACAGGGGGCCGGGGATACGCAGTATTTT

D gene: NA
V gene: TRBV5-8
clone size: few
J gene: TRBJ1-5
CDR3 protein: CASSLREWSNQPQHF
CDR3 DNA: TGTGCCAGCAGCTTGAGGGAGTGGAGCAATCAGCCCCAGCATTTT

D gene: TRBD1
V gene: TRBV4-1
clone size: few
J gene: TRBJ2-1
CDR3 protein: CASSQGQGAVNEQFF
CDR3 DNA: TGCGCCAGCAGCCAAGGACAGGGGGCCGTCAATGAGCAGTTCTTC

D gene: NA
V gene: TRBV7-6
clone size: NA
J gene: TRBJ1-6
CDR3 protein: CASSVRQRDNSPLHF
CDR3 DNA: TGTGCCAGCAGCGTTCGACAGCGAGATAATTCACCCCTCCACTTT

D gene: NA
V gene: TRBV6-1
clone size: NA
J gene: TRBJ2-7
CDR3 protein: CASSARDTFSYEQYF
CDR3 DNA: TGTGCCAGCAGCGCCCGGGACACCTTCTCCTACGAGCAGTACTTC

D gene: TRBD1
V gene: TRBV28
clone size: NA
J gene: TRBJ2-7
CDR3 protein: CASSPGQGAPYEQYF
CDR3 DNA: TGTGCCAGCAGTCCAGGACAGGGGGCTCCCTACGAGCAGTACTTC

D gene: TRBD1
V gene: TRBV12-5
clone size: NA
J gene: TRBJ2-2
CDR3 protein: CASGGQGANTGELFF
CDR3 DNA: TGTGCTAGTGGGGGACAGGGGGCGAACACCGGGGAGCTGTTTTTT

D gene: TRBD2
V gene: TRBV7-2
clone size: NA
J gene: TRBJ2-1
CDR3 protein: CASTSGLAGYNEQFF
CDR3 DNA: TGTGCCAGCACCTCGGGACTAGCGGGGTACAATGAGCAGTTCTTC

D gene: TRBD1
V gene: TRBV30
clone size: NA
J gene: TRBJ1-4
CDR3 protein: CAWSTTGTLGLFF
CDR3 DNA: TGTGCCTGGAGTACGACAGGGACCCTGGGACTGTTTTTT

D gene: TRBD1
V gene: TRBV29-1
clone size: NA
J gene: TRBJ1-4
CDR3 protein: CSVYDRVGLFF
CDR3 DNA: TGCAGCGTTTACGACAGGGTGGGACTGTTTTTT

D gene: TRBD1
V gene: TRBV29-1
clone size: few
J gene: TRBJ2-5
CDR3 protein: CSVRDRVAETQYF
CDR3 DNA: TGCAGCGTTCGGGACAGGGTAGCCGAGACCCAGTACTTC

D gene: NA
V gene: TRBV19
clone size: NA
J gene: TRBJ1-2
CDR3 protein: CASSPRVLRDYGYTF
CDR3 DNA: TGTGCCAGTAGTCCGAGGGTCCTGAGGGACTATGGCTACACCTTC

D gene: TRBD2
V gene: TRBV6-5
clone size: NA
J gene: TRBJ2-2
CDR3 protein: CASYRAGVTGELFF
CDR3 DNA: TGTGCCAGCTACCGGGCGGGGGTCACCGGGGAGCTGTTTTTT

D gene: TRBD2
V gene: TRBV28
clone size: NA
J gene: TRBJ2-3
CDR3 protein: CASKRGDTDTQYF
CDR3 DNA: TGTGCCAGCAAACGGGGGGACACAGATACGCAGTATTTT

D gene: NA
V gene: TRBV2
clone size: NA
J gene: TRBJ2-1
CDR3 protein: CASSDSGLGTYNEQFF
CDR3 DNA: TGTGCCAGCAGTGATTCGGGTCTCGGGACATACAATGAGCAGTTCTTC

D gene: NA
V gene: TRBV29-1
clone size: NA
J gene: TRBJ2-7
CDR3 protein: CSVRGSPLDEQYF
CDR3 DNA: TGCAGCGTTAGGGGGAGCCCACTTGACGAGCAGTACTTC

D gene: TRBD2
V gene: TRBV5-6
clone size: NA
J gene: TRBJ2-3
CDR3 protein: CASSLVSGRAADTQYF
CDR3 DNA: TGTGCCAGCAGCTTGGTTAGCGGGAGGGCAGCAGATACGCAGTATTTT